Following are 3 T cell receptor beta chains from one sample sequenced in a study of blood T cell repertoires in COVID-19. This table comes from immunoSEQ multiplex PCR, and its TCRdb copy is limited to in-frame clones, with some not included. In the table there are about 300,000 clones, 87% of which are singletons. The material sequenced was PBMCs or T cells enriched from blood (not recorded which). The receptors originated from a woman in her 30s who had recovered from COVID-19.

This clone has just one count. The gene calls are TRBV19 and TRBJ1-5; D gene ambiguous. V lost 3 bases and J lost 2, with 8 bases in between. Germline-derived CDR1 and CDR2 are LNHDA and SQIVND (reference sequence). CDR3 length: 14 residues. CDR3 sequence reads: CASSIEEGNQPQHF. The CDR3 nucleotides read TGTGCCAGTAGTATTGAGGAGGGCAATCAGCCCCAGCATTTT. Drawing the rest from reference TRBV19 and TRBJ1-5, the complete variable domain is DGGITQSPKYLFRKEGQNVTLSCEQNLNHDAMYWYRQDPGQGLRLIYYSQIVNDFQKGDIAEGYSVSREKKESFPLTVTSAQKNPTAFYLCASSIEEGNQPQHFGDGTRLSIL.

The chain is built from TRBV25-1 and TRBJ1-2, with D possibly being TRBD1 (5 bases). The germline CDR1 and CDR2 sequences are MGHDK and SYGVNS. Deletions cut 6 bases from V and 7 bases from J, with 18 bases between. CDR3 length: 14 residues. This chain's CDR3 is CASRAWGEEFGYTF. CDR3 bases: TGTGCCAGCAGAGCGTGGGGGGAAGAGTTTGGCTACACCTTC.

The V gene is TRBV30, the J gene TRBJ2-5; weak D call: TRBD2 (6 bases). The V end lost 4 bases, the J end lost 3 bases, and 12 bases lay between the germline ends. The CDR3 loop spans 13 amino acids. Germline V gives CDR1 GTSNPN, CDR2 SVGIG (reference sequence). DNA for the CDR3: TGTGCCTGGAATCCAATAGCGGAAGAGACCCAGTACTTC. This codes for CAWNPIAEETQYF.